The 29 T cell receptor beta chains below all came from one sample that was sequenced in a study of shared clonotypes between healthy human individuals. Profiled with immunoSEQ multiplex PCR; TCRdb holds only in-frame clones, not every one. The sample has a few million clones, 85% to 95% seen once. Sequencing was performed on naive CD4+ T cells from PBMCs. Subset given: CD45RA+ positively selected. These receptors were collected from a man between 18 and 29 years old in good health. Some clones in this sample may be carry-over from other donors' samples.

The chain's CDR3 is CASGPGLSQETQYF. The CDR3 coding sequence is TGTGCCAGCGGTCCGGGACTAAGTCAAGAGACCCAGTACTTC. The chain couples TRBV18 to TRBJ2-5, with TRBD2 matching 7 bases. The CDR3 is made up of 14 amino acids. Germline assignment: CDR1 KGHSH and CDR2 LQKENI. J gave up 2 bases and V 8 bases, and 8 bases lay outside the gene matches.

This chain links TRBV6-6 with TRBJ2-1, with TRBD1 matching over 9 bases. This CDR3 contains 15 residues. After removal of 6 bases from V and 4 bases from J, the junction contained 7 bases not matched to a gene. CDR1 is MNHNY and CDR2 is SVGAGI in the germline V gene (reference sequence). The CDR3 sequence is CASSRAGTGYNEQFF. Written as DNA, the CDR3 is TGTGCCAGCAGCCGAGCAGGGACAGGGTACAATGAGCAGTTCTTC.

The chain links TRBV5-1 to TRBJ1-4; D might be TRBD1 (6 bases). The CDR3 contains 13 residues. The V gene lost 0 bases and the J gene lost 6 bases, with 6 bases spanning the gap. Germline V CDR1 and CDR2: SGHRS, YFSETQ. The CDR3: CASSLDRDEKLFF. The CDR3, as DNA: TGCGCCAGCAGCTTGGACAGGGATGAAAAACTGTTTTTT. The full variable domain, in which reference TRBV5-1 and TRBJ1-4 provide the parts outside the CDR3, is KAGVTQTPRYLIKTRGQQVTLSCSPISGHRSVSWYQQTPGQGLQFLFEYFSETQRNKGNFPGRFSGRQFSNSRSEMNVSTLELGDSALYLCASSLDRDEKLFFGSGTQLSVL.

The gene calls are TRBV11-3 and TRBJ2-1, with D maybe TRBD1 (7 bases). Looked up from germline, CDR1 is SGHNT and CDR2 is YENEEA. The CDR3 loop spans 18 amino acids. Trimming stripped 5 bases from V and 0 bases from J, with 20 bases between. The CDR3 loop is CASSRDGGGDSSYNEQFF. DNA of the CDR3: TGTGCCAGCAGCCGCGATGGGGGCGGGGACAGCTCCTACAATGAGCAGTTCTTC.

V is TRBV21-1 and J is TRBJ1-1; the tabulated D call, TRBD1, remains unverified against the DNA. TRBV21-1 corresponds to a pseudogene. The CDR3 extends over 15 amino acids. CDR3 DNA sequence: TGTGCCAGCAGCAAAGCCCCAGGGAAGGACACTGAAGCTTTCTTT. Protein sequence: CASSKAPGKDTEAFF.

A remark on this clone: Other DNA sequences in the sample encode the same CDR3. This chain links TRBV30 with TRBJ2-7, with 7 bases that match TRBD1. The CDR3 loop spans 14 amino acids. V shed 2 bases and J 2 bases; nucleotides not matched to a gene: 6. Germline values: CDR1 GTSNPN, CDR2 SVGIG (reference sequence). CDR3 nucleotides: TGTGCCTGGAGTAGGGGGCAGGGGCCCTACGAGCAGTACTTC. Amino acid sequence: CAWSRGQGPYEQYF.

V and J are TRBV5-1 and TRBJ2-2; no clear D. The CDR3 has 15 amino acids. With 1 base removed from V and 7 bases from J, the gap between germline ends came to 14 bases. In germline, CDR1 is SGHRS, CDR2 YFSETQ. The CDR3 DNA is TGCGCCAGCAGCTTGTTAAGGGCCTTCGGCGGGGAGCTGTTTTTT. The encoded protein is CASSLLRAFGGELFF.

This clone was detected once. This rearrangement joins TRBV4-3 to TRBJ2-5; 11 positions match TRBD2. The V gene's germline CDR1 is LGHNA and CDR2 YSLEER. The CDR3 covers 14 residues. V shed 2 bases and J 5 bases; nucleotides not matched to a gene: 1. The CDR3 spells CASSQTSGGETQYF. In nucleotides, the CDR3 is TGCGCCAGCAGCCAAACTAGCGGGGGTGAGACCCAGTACTTC.

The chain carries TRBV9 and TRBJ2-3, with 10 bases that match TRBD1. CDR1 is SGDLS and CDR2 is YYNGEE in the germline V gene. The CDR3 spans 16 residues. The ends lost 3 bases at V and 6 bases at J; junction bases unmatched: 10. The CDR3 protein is CASSGAGTGVFDTQYF. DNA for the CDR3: TGTGCCAGCAGCGGCGCCGGGACAGGGGTGTTCGATACGCAGTATTTT.

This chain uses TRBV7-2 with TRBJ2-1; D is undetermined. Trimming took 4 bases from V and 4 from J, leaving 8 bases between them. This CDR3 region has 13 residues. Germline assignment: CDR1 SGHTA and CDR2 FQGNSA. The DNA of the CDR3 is TGTGCCAGCAGCTCGAGGCCTTACAATGAGCAGTTCTTC. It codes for CASSSRPYNEQFF.

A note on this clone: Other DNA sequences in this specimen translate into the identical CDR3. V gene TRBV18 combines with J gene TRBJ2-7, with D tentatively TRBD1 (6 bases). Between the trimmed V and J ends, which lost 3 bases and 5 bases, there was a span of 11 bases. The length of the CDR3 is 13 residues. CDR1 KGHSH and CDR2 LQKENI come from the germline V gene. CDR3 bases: TGTGCCAGCTCACCGTCTCAGGGGCACGAGCAGTACTTC. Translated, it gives CASSPSQGHEQYF.

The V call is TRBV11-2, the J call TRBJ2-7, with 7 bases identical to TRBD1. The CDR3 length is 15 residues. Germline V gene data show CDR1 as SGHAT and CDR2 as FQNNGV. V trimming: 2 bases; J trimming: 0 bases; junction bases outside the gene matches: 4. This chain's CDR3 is CASSLQQGLSYEQYF. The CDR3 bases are TGTGCCAGCAGCTTACAACAGGGGCTCTCCTACGAGCAGTACTTC.

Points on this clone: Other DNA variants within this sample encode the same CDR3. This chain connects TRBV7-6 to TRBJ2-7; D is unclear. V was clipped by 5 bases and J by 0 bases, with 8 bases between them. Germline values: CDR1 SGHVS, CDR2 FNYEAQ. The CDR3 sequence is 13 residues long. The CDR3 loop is CASSPRASYEQYF. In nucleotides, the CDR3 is TGTGCCAGCAGCCCACGGGCCTCCTACGAGCAGTACTTC.

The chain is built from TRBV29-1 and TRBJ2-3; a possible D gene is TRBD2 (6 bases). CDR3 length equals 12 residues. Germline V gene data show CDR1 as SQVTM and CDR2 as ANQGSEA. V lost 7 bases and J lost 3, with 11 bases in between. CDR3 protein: CSGGGRTDTQYF. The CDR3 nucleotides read TGCAGCGGTGGGGGGAGGACAGATACGCAGTATTTT.

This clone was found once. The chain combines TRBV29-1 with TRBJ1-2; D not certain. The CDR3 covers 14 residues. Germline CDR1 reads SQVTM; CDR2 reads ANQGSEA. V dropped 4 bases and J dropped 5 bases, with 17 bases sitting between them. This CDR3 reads CSVARDGNPYGYTF. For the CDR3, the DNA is TGCAGCGTTGCTAGGGATGGTAATCCGTATGGCTACACCTTC.

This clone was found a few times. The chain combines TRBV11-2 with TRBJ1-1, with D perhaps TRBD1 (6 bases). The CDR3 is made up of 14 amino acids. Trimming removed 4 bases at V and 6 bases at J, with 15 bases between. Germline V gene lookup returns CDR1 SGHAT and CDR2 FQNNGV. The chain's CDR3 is CASSSQPTGPEAFF. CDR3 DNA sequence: TGTGCCAGCAGCTCTCAGCCTACAGGGCCTGAAGCTTTCTTT.

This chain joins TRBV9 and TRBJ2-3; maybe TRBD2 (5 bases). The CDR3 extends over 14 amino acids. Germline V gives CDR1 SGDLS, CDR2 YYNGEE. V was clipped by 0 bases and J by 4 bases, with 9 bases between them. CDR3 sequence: CASSVVWESDTQYF. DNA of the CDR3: TGTGCCAGCAGCGTAGTTTGGGAGTCAGATACGCAGTATTTT.

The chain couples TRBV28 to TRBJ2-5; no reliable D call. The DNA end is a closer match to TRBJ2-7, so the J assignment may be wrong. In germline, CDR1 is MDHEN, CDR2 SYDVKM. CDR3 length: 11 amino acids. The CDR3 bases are TGTGCCAGCAGCGGATTCAACGAGCAGTACTTC. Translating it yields CASSGFNEQYF.

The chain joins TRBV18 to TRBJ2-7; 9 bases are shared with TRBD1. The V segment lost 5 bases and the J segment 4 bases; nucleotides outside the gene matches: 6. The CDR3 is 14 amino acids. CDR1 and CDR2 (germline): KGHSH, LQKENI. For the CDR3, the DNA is TGTGCCAGCTCAAGACGGGACAGGGCTTACGAGCAGTACTTC. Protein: CASSRRDRAYEQYF.

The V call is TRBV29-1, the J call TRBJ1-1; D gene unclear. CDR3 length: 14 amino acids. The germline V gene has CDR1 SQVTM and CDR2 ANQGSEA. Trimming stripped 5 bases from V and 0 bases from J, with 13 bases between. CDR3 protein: CSVYTSGMNTEAFF. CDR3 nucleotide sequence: TGCAGCGTTTATACTTCAGGAATGAACACTGAAGCTTTCTTT.

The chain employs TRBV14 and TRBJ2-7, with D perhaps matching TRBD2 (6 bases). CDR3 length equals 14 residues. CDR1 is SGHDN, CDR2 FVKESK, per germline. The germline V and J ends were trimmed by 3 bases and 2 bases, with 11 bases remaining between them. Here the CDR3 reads CASSQTGDTYEQYF. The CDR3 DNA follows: TGTGCCAGCAGCCAGACGGGGGATACCTACGAGCAGTACTTC.

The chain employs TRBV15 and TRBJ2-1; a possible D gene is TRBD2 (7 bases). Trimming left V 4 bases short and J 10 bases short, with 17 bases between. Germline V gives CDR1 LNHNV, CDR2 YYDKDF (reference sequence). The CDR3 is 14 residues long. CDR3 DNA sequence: TGTGCCACCAGCACCCGAGGGGGGGCGGAGGAGCAGTTCTTC. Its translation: CATSTRGGAEEQFF.

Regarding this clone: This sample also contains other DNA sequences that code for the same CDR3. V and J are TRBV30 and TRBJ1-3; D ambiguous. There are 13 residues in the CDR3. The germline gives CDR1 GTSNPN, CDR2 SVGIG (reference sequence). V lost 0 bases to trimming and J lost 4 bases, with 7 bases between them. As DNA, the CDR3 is TGTGCCTGGAGTGTCGCGCTCGGAAACACCATATATTTT. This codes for CAWSVALGNTIYF.

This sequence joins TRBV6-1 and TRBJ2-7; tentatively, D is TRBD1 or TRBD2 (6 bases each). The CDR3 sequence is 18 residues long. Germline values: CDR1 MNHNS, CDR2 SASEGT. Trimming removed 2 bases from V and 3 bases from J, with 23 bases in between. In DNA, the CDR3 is TGTGCCAGCAGTGAATTTTATGCTCACCCCGGGGGCCTCTACGAGCAGTACTTC. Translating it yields CASSEFYAHPGGLYEQYF.

The CDR3 loop is CASSFGGLGYTF. The CDR3 DNA reads TGTGCCAGCAGCTTTGGCGGGCTCGGCTACACCTTC. The genes are TRBV7-8 and TRBJ1-2; D gene unclear. CDR1 and CDR2 (germline): SGHVS, FQNEAQ. CDR3 length: 12 amino acids. Trimming shortened V by 3 bases and J by 8 bases, and 10 bases separated the two germline ends.

This CDR3 reads CASSYGTSGYWEQETQYF. CDR3 DNA sequence: TGTGCCAGCAGTTACGGGACTAGCGGTTATTGGGAGCAAGAGACCCAGTACTTC. This chain links TRBV7-9 with TRBJ2-5; 11 bases align to TRBD2. V lost 6 bases and J lost 2; bases outside the gene matches: 14. The CDR3 has 18 amino acids. Germline loops: CDR1 SEHNR, CDR2 FQNEAQ (reference sequence).

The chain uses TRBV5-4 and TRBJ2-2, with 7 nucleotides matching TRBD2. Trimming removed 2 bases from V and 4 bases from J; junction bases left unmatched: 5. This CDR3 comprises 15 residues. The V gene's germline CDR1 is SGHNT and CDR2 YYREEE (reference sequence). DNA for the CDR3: TGTGCCAGCAGCTTTGGGGGGGAGTTCACCGGGGAGCTGTTTTTT. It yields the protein CASSFGGEFTGELFF. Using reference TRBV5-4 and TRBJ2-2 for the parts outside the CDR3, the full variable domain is ETGVTQSPTHLIKTRGQQVTLRCSSQSGHNTVSWYQQALGQGPQFIFQYYREEENGRGNFPPRFSGLQFPNYSSELNVNALELDDSALYLCASSFGGEFTGELFFGEGSRLTVL.

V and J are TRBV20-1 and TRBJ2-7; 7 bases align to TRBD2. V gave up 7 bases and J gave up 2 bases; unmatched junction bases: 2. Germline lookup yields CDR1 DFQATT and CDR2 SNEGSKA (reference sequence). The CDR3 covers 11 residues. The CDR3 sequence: CSGLAAYEQYF. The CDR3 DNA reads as TGCAGTGGGCTAGCGGCCTACGAGCAGTACTTC.

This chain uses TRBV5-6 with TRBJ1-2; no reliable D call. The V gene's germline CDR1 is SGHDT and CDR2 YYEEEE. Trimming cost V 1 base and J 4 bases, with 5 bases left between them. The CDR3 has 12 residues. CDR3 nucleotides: TGTGCCAGCAGCTTGTTTGGCTATGGCTACACCTTC. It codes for CASSLFGYGYTF.